This entry is about one TCR beta chain. This clonotype occurred many times. Its antigen remains undetermined. No base quality values were provided; no much bigger clone lies one nucleotide off. The data were obtained in a study (dated by TCRdb to about 2016). Library prep was done by RT-PCR. Sequencer: Illumina MiSeq. The public reads were reprocessed in TCRdb via fastp at Q25 and MiXCR, keeping in-frame beta chains. CDR3 protein sequences are deduplicated, and each keeps its most common genes and DNA. This sample has more than 600,000 distinct CDR3 sequences in its table, and approximately 14% of those were observed once. About 3.9% of the sample lies in the top ten. The germline V gene supplies CDR1 SGHTA and CDR2 FQGNSA. The CDR3 goes from the cysteine to the phenylalanine over 11 residues. The CDR3 DNA has 33 bases and is translated from base 1. V is cut by 4 bases and J by 9 bases, and the space between the germline ends is 9 bases.

This chain is built from TRBV7-2 and TRBJ1-2, with the identity of the D gene unclear. The sequenced sample consisted of memory CD4+ T cells from blood. This receptor was taken from a female donor in good health, serving as a healthy control. The CDR3: CASSSDIRYTF. The DNA sequence reads TGTGCCAGCAGCTCCGACATACGCTACACCTTC.